The 8 T cell receptor beta chains presented below share a single source sample, sequenced in a study of T cells in Graves' hyperthyroidism and ophthalmopathy (dated by TCRdb to 2018 to 2020). Libraries were made using multiplex PCR. Sequencer: Illumina HiSeq 2000. Amplification of TCR beta CDR3 regions was carried out from RNA transcripts. The TCR CDR3 was subjected to a first round of RT-PCR using the HTBI primer set and the Qiagen OneStep RT-PCR kit. The public sequencing data were trimmed at Q25 with fastp and processed into clonotypes with MiXCR by TCRdb, which kept only in-frame beta chains. For every CDR3 protein sequence, its rows merge into one entry that carries the most common genes and DNA. The table for this sample lists roughly 100,000 distinct CDR3 sequences; about 50% of them were counted only once. About 25% of the sample lies in the top ten. The sample taken for sequencing was blood. All receptors come from a man aged 40-50 years with Graves' hyperthyroidism.

V gene TRBV9 combines with J gene TRBJ1-3, with unresolved D. In germline, CDR1 is SGDLS, CDR2 YYNGEE. Trimming pared 2 bases from V and 4 bases from J, leaving 7 bases between. CDR3 size: 13 residues. Here the CDR3 DNA reads TGTGCCAGCAGCGTTAATGAGGGAAACACCATATATTTT. Protein sequence: CASSVNEGNTIYF. Filled out from reference TRBV9 and TRBJ1-3, the complete variable domain reads DSGVTQTPKHLITATGQRVTLRCSPRSGDLSVYWYQQSLDQGLQFLIQYYNGEERAKGNILERFSAQQFPDLHSELNLSSLELGDSALYFCASSVNEGNTIYFGEGSWLTVV.

About this clonotype: This clone may be a read error of a much larger clone one base away. The chain couples TRBV6-5 to TRBJ2-2, with D possibly matching TRBD2 (6 bases). The CDR3 consists of 14 residues. V was clipped by 11 bases and J by 10 bases, with 23 bases between them. Germline CDR1 and CDR2: MNHEY and SVGAGI. CDR3 bases: TGTGCCTGCACTCACGGGCGGGGAGTTGTGGAGCTGTTTTTT. Protein: CACTHGRGVVELFF.

At least ten counts were recorded for this clonotype. The chain is built from TRBV20-1 and TRBJ2-2, with 8 bases identical to TRBD2. The CDR3 contains 15 residues. Germline lookup yields CDR1 DFQATT and CDR2 SNEGSKA (reference sequence). The ends lost 4 bases at V and 8 bases at J; junction bases unmatched: 12. CDR3 sequence reads: CSAKGIRGGTGELFF. As DNA, the CDR3 is TGCAGTGCTAAGGGGATTCGGGGGGGCACGGGGGAGCTGTTTTTT.

This clonotype was counted many times. The chain employs TRBV7-2 and TRBJ1-1; weak D call: TRBD1 (6 bases). The CDR3 runs 14 residues. The germline V and J ends were trimmed by 6 bases and 5 bases, with 16 bases remaining between them. CDR1 is SGHTA and CDR2 is FQGNSA in the germline V gene. The CDR3 loop is CASSSRGLRTEAFF. The CDR3 nucleotides read TGTGCCAGCAGTTCCAGGGGCTTGAGGACTGAAGCTTTCTTT.

The chain recombines TRBV6-5 with TRBJ2-7, with D possibly TRBD2 on 5 matching bases. V was shortened by 3 bases and J by 6 bases, with 12 bases between the two germline ends. From germline, CDR1 is MNHEY and CDR2 SVGAGI. CDR3 length equals 13 residues. The CDR3 DNA reads as TGTGCCAGCAGTTATCTCGAGGGATCCGAGCAGTACTTC. This gives the protein CASSYLEGSEQYF.

About this clonotype itself: A much larger clone lies a single base off, so this may be a read error. The CDR3 DNA reads as TGTGCCAGCAGCGTAGCTGGTACCGGGAAGCTGTTTTTT. Translation: CASSVAGTGKLFF. The chain links TRBV9 to TRBJ2-2; D might be TRBD2 (5 bases). This CDR3 is built from 13 residues. Germline-derived CDR1 and CDR2 are SGDLS and YYNGEE. Supplemented by reference TRBV9 and TRBJ2-2, the full variable domain reads DSGVTQTPKHLITATGQRVTLRCSPRSGDLSVYWYQQSLDQGLQFLIQYYNGEERAKGNILERFSAQQFPDLHSELNLSSLELGDSALYFCASSVAGTGKLFFGEGSRLTVL.

Details on this clonotype: Germline is not matched at one junction end, which may reflect a read error. The chain uses TRBV7-6 and TRBJ2-1; tentative D call: TRBD2 (6 bases). The CDR3 contains 9 residues. From germline, CDR1 is SGHVS and CDR2 FNYEAQ. CDR3 in amino acids: CPRGGEQFF. The CDR3 DNA follows: TGCCCCCGGGGAGGTGAGCAGTTCTTC.

A remark on this clonotype: This sequence may be a read error, since a much larger clone differs from it by one base. CDR3 loop: CASRELSGTEQYF. For the CDR3, the DNA is TGTGCCAGCAGAGAACTGTCAGGGACTGAGCAGTACTTC. This chain uses TRBV7-3 with TRBJ2-7; D may be TRBD2 (6 bases). Germline CDR1 and CDR2: SGHTA and FQGTGA. Trimming took off 6 bases at V and 7 bases at J, with 16 bases between the two ends. The CDR3 covers 13 residues. Supplemented by reference TRBV7-3 and TRBJ2-7, the full variable domain reads GAGVSQTPSNKVTEKGKYVELRCDPISGHTALYWYRQSLGQGPEFLIYFQGTGAADDSGLPNDRFFAVRPEGSVSTLKIQRTERGDSAVYLCASRELSGTEQYFGPGTRLTVT.